Below, 13 T cell receptor beta chains from the same sample are listed, as sequenced in a study of cytomegalovirus exposure and HLA in healthy donors. The PCR was carried out with 60 Vbeta primers and 13 Jbeta primers. Libraries were prepared by immunoSEQ multiplex PCR; TCRdb keeps only in-frame clonotypes and omits some of them. The sample lists 100,000 to 150,000 clones, more than 60% occurring once. The specimen was PBMCs. Source of these receptors: a woman aged 40 to 50 in good health and CMV-seronegative.

This clone turned up a few times. The V and J genes are TRBV27 and TRBJ2-1; 7 bases are shared with TRBD2. This CDR3 has 15 residues. The germline V gene encodes CDR1 MNHEY and CDR2 SMNVEV (reference sequence). Unmatched junction bases numbered 5, after V lost 6 bases and J lost 0 bases. CDR3 nucleotide sequence: TGTGCCAGCAGGGCAGCGGGGAGCTCCTACAATGAGCAGTTCTTC. Amino acids: CASRAAGSSYNEQFF.

The V call is TRBV5-4, the J call TRBJ2-3, with 7 nucleotides matching TRBD2. The CDR3 runs 14 residues. The junction had 14 bases not matched to a gene; V was cut back by 7 bases and J by 9 bases. Germline V lookup: CDR1 SGHNT, CDR2 YYREEE (reference sequence). The CDR3 DNA follows: TGTGCCAGCGGCCCCGGGGGAGCCGGGGGGACGCAGTATTTT. Protein: CASGPGGAGGTQYF.

This clone was detected only a few times. The chain carries TRBV10-3 and TRBJ1-2; unclear D gene. The CDR3 extends over 13 amino acids. Trimming removed 7 bases from V and 2 bases from J, with 11 bases in between. The germline V gene encodes CDR1 ENHRY and CDR2 SYGVKD. CDR3 sequence reads: CAIMALPNYGYTF. CDR3 bases: TGTGCCATCATGGCCTTACCGAACTATGGCTACACCTTC.

This chain links TRBV9 with TRBJ2-4; 9 bases match TRBD2. With 0 bases clipped from V and 2 bases from J, the junction kept 9 bases outside the gene matches. CDR1 SGDLS and CDR2 YYNGEE come from the germline V gene. This CDR3 is built from 18 residues. The chain's CDR3 is CASSVGGGGADPKNIQYF. CDR3 DNA sequence: TGTGCCAGCAGCGTAGGAGGCGGGGGGGCCGACCCCAAAAACATTCAGTACTTC.

The chain joins TRBV6-1 to TRBJ1-1, with D possibly matching TRBD1 (5 bases). CDR3 size: 15 residues. Germline CDR1 MNHNS, CDR2 SASEGT. V lost 2 bases to trimming and J lost 6 bases, with 16 bases between them. The CDR3 DNA reads as TGTGCCAGCAGTGAACGTCTCGGGGGGTGGGCTGAAGCTTTCTTT. This translates into CASSERLGGWAEAFF.

The J gene is TRBJ1-1, the V gene TRBV2; tentatively, D is TRBD1 (6 bases). Per the germline V gene, CDR1 is SNHLY and CDR2 is FYNNEI. Trimming took 3 bases from V and 8 from J, leaving 13 bases between them. The CDR3 covers 13 residues. CDR3 in amino acids: CASSDRGPTEAFF. CDR3 DNA sequence: TGTGCCAGCAGTGACAGGGGACCCACAGAAGCTTTCTTT.

The gene calls are TRBV6-1 and TRBJ1-2; the match to TRBD1 covers 9 bases. CDR3 length equals 13 residues. The V gene's germline CDR1 is MNHNS and CDR2 SASEGT. V gave up 5 bases and J gave up 6 bases; unmatched junction bases: 4. Written as DNA, the CDR3 is TGTGCCAGCAGTCGGGACAGGGTAGATGGCTACACCTTC. Amino acid sequence: CASSRDRVDGYTF.

The chain joins TRBV10-3 to TRBJ1-4; D is undetermined. V lost 6 bases and J lost 8, with 10 bases in between. CDR3 length: 12 residues. From germline, CDR1 is ENHRY and CDR2 SYGVKD. DNA of the CDR3: TGTGCCATCAGACGGTTTAGAGAAAAACTGTTTTTT. This translates into CAIRRFREKLFF.

This clone was picked up one time. The rearrangement uses TRBV19 and TRBJ2-4; tentative D call: TRBD1 (8 bases). Trimming cost V 9 bases and J 5 bases, with 17 bases left between them. The CDR3 covers 14 residues. Germline CDR1 and CDR2: LNHDA and SQIVND (reference sequence). CDR3 loop: CASCRTGRENIQYF. DNA of the CDR3: TGTGCCAGCTGCCGGACAGGGAGGGAAAACATTCAGTACTTC.

This clone was picked up one time. This sequence joins TRBV9 and TRBJ2-7; D not resolved. Germline V gives CDR1 SGDLS, CDR2 YYNGEE. Trimming took off 0 bases at V and 7 bases at J, with 11 bases between the two ends. This CDR3 has 13 amino acids. CDR3 DNA sequence: TGTGCCAGCAGCGTAGGTGAGCTACGAGAGCAGTACTTC. Protein: CASSVGELREQYF.

A remark on this clone: The junction differs from germline at one of its ends, possibly a read error. The rearrangement uses TRBV7-9 and TRBJ1-1, with D hard to call. The CDR3 extends over 13 amino acids. Per germline, CDR1 SEHNR and CDR2 FQNEAQ (reference sequence). CDR3 in amino acids: CSSSLSRNTEAFF. DNA for the CDR3: TGTTCCAGCAGCTTAAGTAGGAACACTGAAGCTTTCTTT.

This clone was found once. The chain joins TRBV28 to TRBJ1-2, with D unclear. Trimming stripped 7 bases from V and 6 bases from J, with 15 bases between. This CDR3 region has 13 residues. Germline V CDR1 and CDR2: MDHEN, SYDVKM. The CDR3 nucleotides are TGTGCCAGCAACACTTACCGTCGGGATGGCTACACCTTC. Translated, it gives CASNTYRRDGYTF.

The J gene is TRBJ1-1, the V gene TRBV9, with D uncertain. The CDR3 sequence is 14 residues long. V dropped 3 bases and J dropped 6 bases, with 15 bases sitting between them. Germline-derived CDR1 and CDR2 are SGDLS and YYNGEE. The chain's CDR3 is CASSAATEIAEAFF. For the CDR3, the DNA is TGTGCCAGCAGCGCCGCTACAGAGATCGCTGAAGCTTTCTTT. Based on the CDR3 plus reference TRBV9 and TRBJ1-1, the full variable domain is DSGVTQTPKHLITATGQRVTLRCSPRSGDLSVYWYQQSLDQGLQFLIQYYNGEERAKGNILERFSAQQFPDLHSELNLSSLELGDSALYFCASSAATEIAEAFFGQGTRLTVV.